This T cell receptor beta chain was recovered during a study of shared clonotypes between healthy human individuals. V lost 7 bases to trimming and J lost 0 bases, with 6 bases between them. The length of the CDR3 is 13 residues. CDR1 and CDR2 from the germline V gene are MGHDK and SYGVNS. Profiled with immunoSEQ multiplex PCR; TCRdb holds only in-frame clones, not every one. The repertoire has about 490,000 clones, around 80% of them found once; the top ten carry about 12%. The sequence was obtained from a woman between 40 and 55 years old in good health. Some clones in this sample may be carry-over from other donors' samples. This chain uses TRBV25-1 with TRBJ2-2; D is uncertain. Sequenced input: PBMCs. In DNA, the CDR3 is TGTGCCAGCACGGCCCCGAACACCGGGGAGCTGTTTTTT. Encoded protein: CASTAPNTGELFF.